A selection of T cell receptor beta chains follows, all from one sample in a study of blood T cell repertoires in COVID-19. The assay was immunoSEQ multiplex PCR, and TCRdb's table has in-frame clones only and misses some. The sample holds around 250,000 clones, more than 75% seen once. Input material: PBMCs or T cells enriched from blood (not recorded which). These TCRs come from a man between 18 and 35 years old who had recovered from COVID-19. The CDR3 runs from the conserved cysteine through the conserved F or W.

>TRBV25-1
CASSETTGGRGYTF
>TRBV13
CASSLGQGWTEAFF
>TRBV30
CAWTTGVNIQYF
>TRBV4-1
CASSQEPTGGEQYF
>TRBV2
CASRGLAGGPGELFF
>TRBV10-2
CASSVTGTSDEQYF
>TRBV14
CASTGTSWSNEQFF
>TRBV11-2
CASSLTGTGGDEQYF
>TRBV29-1
CSVFTGLDYGYTF
>TRBV7-9
CASSFDRVGPGELFF
>TRBV6-5
CASSPLQGFGDEQYF
>TRBV6-1
CASSEMSGDTEAFF
>TRBV6-5
CASSYDRGVTEAFF
>TRBV3-1/TRBV3-2
CASSQDIGRLAGGLGETQYF
>TRBV7-2
CASSPGGASNQPQHF
>TRBV19
CASRAIEAGGPGDTQYF
>TRBV28
CASKKGQYTGELFF